A single sample is the source of the 28 T cell receptor beta chains below, sequenced in a study of OX40 agonist ivuxolimab in advanced cancers. To prepare the library, the immunoSEQ multiplex PCR assay was applied. Drawn from immuneACCESS, this table holds only the in-frame rearrangements with V and J called that TCRdb kept. Clones are partly lost; checked studies trace under half to an unresolved V gene and leave the rest unexplained. This sample lists 52,000 or so clones; over 80% were detected once. The top ten clonotypes cover around 0.65% of the sample. The sequencing used CD4+ or CD8+ T cells sorted from blood, collected in a trial of the OX40 agonist ivuxolimab. The source is an adult with an advanced solid tumor such as melanoma, head and neck, liver or kidney cancer.

This sequence joins TRBV30 and TRBJ2-7; D is perhaps TRBD1 or TRBD2 (6 bases each). The CDR3 length is 14 residues. V lost 3 bases and J 6 bases, leaving 18 bases between the germline ends. Germline V CDR1 and CDR2: GTSNPN, SVGIG (reference sequence). The chain's CDR3 is CAWSTNRGLGEQYF. For the CDR3, the DNA is TGTGCCTGGAGCACCAACCGGGGGCTAGGCGAGCAGTACTTC.

The rearrangement uses TRBV19 and TRBJ2-1, with D maybe TRBD1 (6 bases). The CDR3 extends over 14 amino acids. Deletions cut 6 bases from V and 9 bases from J, with 18 bases between. Per the germline V gene, CDR1 is LNHDA and CDR2 is SQIVND (reference sequence). CDR3 in amino acids: CASSLGQATGEQFF. In nucleotides, the CDR3 is TGTGCCAGTAGCCTGGGACAAGCAACGGGTGAGCAGTTCTTC.

The rearrangement uses TRBV19 and TRBJ2-1; no clear D gene. The CDR3 sequence is 11 residues long. CDR1 is LNHDA and CDR2 is SQIVND in the germline V gene (reference sequence). The V end was cut by 4 bases, the J end by 8 bases, with 6 bases between. The CDR3 loop reads CASSRWDEQFF. Written as DNA, the CDR3 is TGTGCCAGTAGTAGATGGGATGAGCAGTTCTTC.

J is TRBJ1-3 and V is TRBV19; 9 positions agree with TRBD1. The trim removed 10 bases at V and 2 bases at J, leaving 3 bases unmatched. Per the germline V gene, CDR1 is LNHDA and CDR2 is SQIVND (reference sequence). The CDR3 is 13 amino acids. In nucleotides, the CDR3 is TGTGCCACCCGGACAGGGGCTGGAAACACCATATATTTT. Its protein product is CATRTGAGNTIYF.

The chain links TRBV6-5 to TRBJ2-3; D is unclear. Trimming left V 5 bases short and J 8 bases short, with 5 bases between. The germline V gene has CDR1 MNHEY and CDR2 SVGAGI. This CDR3 contains 10 residues. CDR3 DNA sequence: TGTGCCAGCAGTGCAGGTACGCAGTATTTT. Its protein is CASSAGTQYF.

V and J are TRBV5-1 and TRBJ2-1; unclear D gene. The CDR3 totals 10 residues. V shed 5 bases and J shed 7 bases, with 4 bases lying between them. The germline V gene encodes CDR1 SGHRS and CDR2 YFSETQ. The CDR3 nucleotides are TGCGCCAGCAGGGGGAATGAGCAGTTCTTC. Translated: CASRGNEQFF.

The CDR3 sequence: CATSRGGLGTPDTQYF. In DNA form, the CDR3 reads TGTGCCACCAGCAGAGGGGGACTAGGGACCCCAGATACGCAGTATTTT. The V gene is TRBV15, the J gene TRBJ2-3, with 8 nucleotides matching TRBD2. Germline-derived CDR1 and CDR2 are LNHNV and YYDKDF (reference sequence). After removal of 1 base from V and 4 bases from J, the junction contained 7 bases not matched to a gene. This CDR3 has 16 residues. Using reference TRBV15 and TRBJ2-3 for the parts outside the CDR3, the full variable domain is DAMVIQNPRYQVTQFGKPVTLSCSQTLNHNVMYWYQQKSSQAPKLLFHYYDKDFNNEADTPDNFQSRRPNTSFCFLDIRSPGLGDTAMYLCATSRGGLGTPDTQYFGPGTRLTVL.

J is TRBJ1-3 and V is TRBV5-4; D is unclear. The CDR3 runs 14 residues. In germline, CDR1 is SGHNT, CDR2 YYREEE (reference sequence). V lost 0 bases and J 2 bases, leaving 6 bases between the germline ends. The CDR3 loop is CASSLGGAGNTIYF. The DNA for the CDR3 is TGTGCCAGCAGCTTGGGAGGAGCTGGAAACACCATATATTTT.

For this clone: This CDR3 is also generated by other DNA sequences in the sample. The J gene is TRBJ2-1, the V gene TRBV2; TRBD2 aligns across 7 bases. The CDR3 has 13 amino acids. Per germline, CDR1 SNHLY and CDR2 FYNNEI. The trim removed 4 bases at V and 6 bases at J, leaving 3 bases unmatched. The CDR3 spells CASSGTSPNEQFF. CDR3 DNA: TGTGCCAGCAGTGGGACTAGTCCCAATGAGCAGTTCTTC.

The chain links TRBV7-8 to TRBJ2-2; TRBD2 might be the D (5 bases). CDR1 is SGHVS and CDR2 is FQNEAQ in the germline V gene. V dropped 5 bases and J dropped 2 bases, with 15 bases sitting between them. The CDR3 has 16 residues. The DNA for the CDR3 is TGTGCCAGCAGCCTCCGGACTGGACCCAACACCGGGGAGCTGTTTTTT. It encodes CASSLRTGPNTGELFF.

The V call is TRBV7-7, the J call TRBJ2-5, with D perhaps matching TRBD2 (6 bases). The CDR3 has 14 residues. Between the trimmed V and J ends, which lost 1 base and 5 bases, there was a span of 11 bases. Germline CDR1 is SSHAT and CDR2 is FNYEAQ (reference sequence). CDR3 in amino acids: CASSLGLARETQYF. The CDR3 nucleotides are TGTGCCAGCAGCTTAGGCCTAGCGAGGGAGACCCAGTACTTC.

The chain uses TRBV7-2 and TRBJ2-1; 9 bases match TRBD2. Germline assignment: CDR1 SGHTA and CDR2 FQGNSA. The CDR3 runs to 16 residues. V dropped 5 bases and J dropped 5; count of bases not matched to a gene: 10. The CDR3 sequence is CASSLSVAGADNEQFF. In DNA form, the CDR3 reads TGTGCCAGCAGCCTCTCCGTAGCGGGAGCGGACAATGAGCAGTTCTTC.

This CDR3 is CASSFSDMTDTQYF. In DNA form, the CDR3 reads TGTGCCAGCAGCTTCTCGGACATGACAGATACGCAGTATTTT. This rearrangement joins TRBV7-9 to TRBJ2-3; weak D call: TRBD1 (5 bases). This CDR3 contains 14 residues. From germline, CDR1 is SEHNR and CDR2 FQNEAQ (reference sequence). V was clipped by 3 bases and J by 3 bases, with 10 bases between them.

V gene TRBV6-1 combines with J gene TRBJ2-2; TRBD1 agrees at 9 bases. Trimming removed 7 bases from V and 6 bases from J; junction bases left unmatched: 9. CDR3 length: 15 amino acids. Germline values: CDR1 MNHNS, CDR2 SASEGT. CDR3: CASKARQGEAGELFF. The DNA for the CDR3 is TGTGCCAGCAAGGCCAGACAGGGGGAGGCCGGGGAGCTGTTTTTT.

The CDR3 DNA reads as TGTGCCAGCAGTTACTCGGACAGGGGGATTTATACGCAGTATTTT. As protein: CASSYSDRGIYTQYF. V and J are TRBV6-6 and TRBJ2-3; 10 bases line up with TRBD1. The germline CDR1 and CDR2 sequences are MNHNY and SVGAGI (reference sequence). The CDR3 runs 15 residues. V lost 0 bases to trimming and J lost 7 bases; unmatched junction nucleotides: 4.

The rearrangement joins TRBV29-1 to TRBJ1-5; 7 nucleotides match TRBD1. Germline-derived CDR1 and CDR2 are SQVTM and ANQGSEA. CDR3 length: 14 amino acids. Trimming took 5 bases from V and 6 from J; bases not matched to a gene: 10. The CDR3 spells CSVSTGASGQPQHF. DNA of the CDR3: TGCAGCGTTTCTACAGGGGCCTCGGGTCAGCCCCAGCATTTT.

The rearrangement uses TRBV7-2 and TRBJ1-2; D is undetermined. The CDR3 is made up of 15 amino acids. Germline V gives CDR1 SGHTA, CDR2 FQGNSA. V lost 6 bases and J lost 0, with 14 bases in between. The CDR3 loop is CASRLETSANYGYTF. Written as DNA, the CDR3 is TGTGCCAGCAGACTAGAAACCTCAGCTAACTATGGCTACACCTTC.

The V and J genes are TRBV19 and TRBJ2-2; D is possibly TRBD1 or TRBD2 (6 bases each). The germline CDR1 and CDR2 sequences are LNHDA and SQIVND (reference sequence). Trimming stripped 6 bases from V and 2 bases from J, with 10 bases between. This CDR3 has 14 residues. CDR3 amino acids: CASSRGPNTGELFF. The CDR3 bases are TGTGCCAGTAGCCGGGGGCCCAACACCGGGGAGCTGTTTTTT.

This clone was recorded only once. The chain is built from TRBV30 and TRBJ2-5; D is unresolved. Trimming left V 4 bases short and J 5 bases short, with 8 bases between. CDR3 length: 11 amino acids. Germline CDR1 GTSNPN, CDR2 SVGIG (reference sequence). This chain's CDR3 is CAWNLRETQYF. CDR3 coding DNA: TGTGCCTGGAACCTGAGGGAGACCCAGTACTTC.

The chain combines TRBV10-3 with TRBJ1-5, with D unclear. CDR1 and CDR2 from the germline V gene are ENHRY and SYGVKD. The CDR3 contains 14 residues. V lost 0 bases, J lost 5 bases, and 8 bases lay in between. In nucleotides, the CDR3 is TGTGCCATCAGTGAGTCGGGCGGGGATCAGCCCCAGCATTTT. Residues: CAISESGGDQPQHF.

V and J are TRBV30 and TRBJ2-5; TRBD2 is a possible D gene (5 bases). The CDR3 sequence is 13 residues long. Trimming removed 0 bases at V and 5 bases at J, with 10 bases between. Germline CDR1 GTSNPN, CDR2 SVGIG (reference sequence). In nucleotides, the CDR3 is TGTGCCTGGAGTGTAGGGAGAAAGGAGACCCAGTACTTC. Protein product: CAWSVGRKETQYF.

This clone was observed a few times. Within the sample, other DNA sequences also encode this same CDR3. The rearrangement links TRBV10-3 to TRBJ1-5; no clear D. The CDR3 extends over 12 amino acids. The ends were cut back, 3 bases at V and 1 base at J, with 1 base in the middle. Germline loops: CDR1 ENHRY, CDR2 SYGVKD. The CDR3 DNA reads TGTGCCATCAGTGAAAGCAATCAGCCCCAGCATTTT. Translated, it gives CAISESNQPQHF.

This clone has only a few counts. The chain carries TRBV6-5 and TRBJ2-1; 7 bases fit TRBD2. Germline trimming cut 4 bases from V and 3 bases from J; bases unmatched to any gene: 6. Germline V gives CDR1 MNHEY, CDR2 SVGAGI. The CDR3 length is 15 residues. CDR3 DNA sequence: TGTGCCAGCAGTTCTCCCGGCGGGAGCTACAATGAGCAGTTCTTC. It translates to CASSSPGGSYNEQFF.

There are a few counts of this clone. The gene calls are TRBV19 and TRBJ1-5; D may be TRBD1 (6 bases). Germline V gene data show CDR1 as LNHDA and CDR2 as SQIVND (reference sequence). V was cut by 5 bases and J by 4 bases, with 12 bases left in between. The CDR3 length is 14 residues. Written as DNA, the CDR3 is TGTGCCAGTAGTGTGGACAGCGGGAATCAGCCCCAGCATTTT. Its protein is CASSVDSGNQPQHF.

The chain combines TRBV6-5 with TRBJ2-1; 15 bases map to TRBD2. This CDR3 region has 15 residues. Germline lookup yields CDR1 MNHEY and CDR2 SVGAGI. After removal of 6 bases from V and 12 bases from J, the junction contained 9 bases not matched to a gene. CDR3 in DNA: TGTGCCAGCAGCCGAGGACTAGCGGGGGGGCTTGGGCAGTTCTTC. Protein: CASSRGLAGGLGQFF.

This clone was detected only once. The J gene is TRBJ1-4, the V gene TRBV11-2; the D gene is possibly TRBD1 (6 bases). The V gene lost 1 base and the J gene lost 6 bases, with 15 bases spanning the gap. Germline CDR1 SGHAT, CDR2 FQNNGV. The CDR3 is made up of 16 amino acids. The CDR3 nucleotides are TGTGCCAGCAGCTTAGGGAACAATAACAGGGATGAAAAACTGTTTTTT. Translated: CASSLGNNNRDEKLFF.

The genes are TRBV6-6 and TRBJ1-2, with D possibly matching TRBD1 (5 bases). This CDR3 region has 14 residues. Per the germline V gene, CDR1 is MNHNY and CDR2 is SVGAGI (reference sequence). Trimming took 6 bases from V and 2 from J, leaving 13 bases between them. The CDR3 DNA follows: TGTGCCAGCAGGTCGGCCCCAGGGAACTATGGCTACACCTTC. Translated: CASRSAPGNYGYTF.

The genes are TRBV6-1 and TRBJ2-2, with 7 bases aligning to TRBD2. Germline V gene data show CDR1 as MNHNS and CDR2 as SASEGT. The CDR3 covers 18 residues. The V gene end was trimmed by 2 bases and the J gene end by 5 bases; junction bases not matched to a gene: 14. The CDR3 spells CASSEWGGGVGRTGELFF. In nucleotides, the CDR3 is TGTGCCAGCAGTGAATGGGGGGGTGGAGTCGGTCGAACCGGGGAGCTGTTTTTT.